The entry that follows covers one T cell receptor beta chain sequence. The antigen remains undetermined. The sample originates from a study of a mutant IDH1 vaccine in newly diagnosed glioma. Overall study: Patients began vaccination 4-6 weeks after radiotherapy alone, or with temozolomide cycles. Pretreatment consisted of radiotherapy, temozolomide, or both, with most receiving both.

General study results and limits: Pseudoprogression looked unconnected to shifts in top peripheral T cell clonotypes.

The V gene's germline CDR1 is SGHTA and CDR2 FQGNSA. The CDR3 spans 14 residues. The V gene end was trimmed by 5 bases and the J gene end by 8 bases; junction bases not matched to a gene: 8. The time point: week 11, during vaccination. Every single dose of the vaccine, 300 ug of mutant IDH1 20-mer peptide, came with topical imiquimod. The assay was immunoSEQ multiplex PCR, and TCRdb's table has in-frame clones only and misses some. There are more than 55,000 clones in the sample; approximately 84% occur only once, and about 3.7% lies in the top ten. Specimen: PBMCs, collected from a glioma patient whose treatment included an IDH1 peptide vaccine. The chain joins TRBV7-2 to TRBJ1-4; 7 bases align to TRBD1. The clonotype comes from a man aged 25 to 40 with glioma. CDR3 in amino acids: CASSPRQGDEKLFF. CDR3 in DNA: TGTGCCAGCAGCCCCCGACAGGGAGACGAAAAACTGTTTTTT.